These T cell receptor beta chains were read from a single sample in a study of OX40 agonist ivuxolimab in advanced cancers. Profiled with immunoSEQ multiplex PCR; TCRdb holds only in-frame clones, not every one. Here the sample spans 85,000 to 95,000 clones, nearly 90% being singletons. Here the sequenced sample was CD4+ or CD8+ T cells sorted from blood, taken in a trial of the OX40 agonist ivuxolimab. The origin of the receptors is an adult with an advanced solid tumor such as melanoma, head and neck, liver or kidney cancer. The CDR3 runs from the conserved cysteine through the conserved F or W. A D gene is named only where the DNA matches it firmly. The size entry is marked missing in some rows and otherwise reads once, few, many or a size class.

V	D	J	length	size	DNA	CDR3
TRBV19	TRBD1	TRBJ1-1	16	NA	TGTGCCAGTAGTATATGGCAGGGGGCCTTGAACACTGAAGCTTTCTTT	CASSIWQGALNTEAFF
TRBV5-1	TRBD1	TRBJ1-1	14	few	TGCGCCAGCAGCGTGACAGGGGGCGTGACTGAAGCTTTCTTT	CASSVTGGVTEAFF
TRBV5-1	NA	TRBJ1-4	15	NA	TGCGCCAGCAGCCCCCGGATCGCAACTAATGAAAAACTGTTTTTT	CASSPRIATNEKLFF
TRBV9	NA	TRBJ2-7	14	few	TGTGCCAGCAGCCCAGCCCCGGGTAGGTACGAGCAGTACTTC	CASSPAPGRYEQYF
TRBV10-3	NA	TRBJ1-5	16	few	TGTGCCATCAGTGAGTTGGGGGGTGTTAGCAATCAGCCCCAGCATTTT	CAISELGGVSNQPQHF
TRBV7-9	TRBD1	TRBJ1-2	14	NA	TGTGCCAGCAGCCGTGAGGACAGGGTCGCTGGCTACACCTTC	CASSREDRVAGYTF
TRBV18	TRBD2	TRBJ2-2	15	NA	TGTGCCAGCTCACTGACTAGCGGGAACACCGGGGAGCTGTTTTTT	CASSLTSGNTGELFF
TRBV5-1	TRBD1	TRBJ1-2	20	NA	TGCGCCAGCAGCTTAACATCCACGGGACAGGGCTCTTGGACCAACTATGGCTACACCTTC	CASSLTSTGQGSWTNYGYTF
TRBV2	NA	TRBJ1-2	13	NA	TGTGCCAGCATTTTTTCATGGGACTATGGCTACACCTTC	CASIFSWDYGYTF
TRBV30	NA	TRBJ2-3	12	NA	TGTGCCTGGAGTTCCGTCACAGATACGCAGTATTTT	CAWSSVTDTQYF
TRBV2	TRBD2	TRBJ2-2	17	NA	TGTGCCAGCACCTGGGGACTAGCGGAACCATTCACCGGGGAGCTGTTTTTT	CASTWGLAEPFTGELFF
TRBV18	NA	TRBJ1-1	14	NA	TGTGCCAGCTCACAATCGACAGGGAACACTGAAGCTTTCTTT	CASSQSTGNTEAFF
TRBV4-3	NA	TRBJ2-7	15	NA	TGCGCCAGCAGTCGGGGCAGTTCGAGCTCCTACGAGCAGTACTTC	CASSRGSSSSYEQYF
TRBV30	NA	TRBJ2-5	15	NA	TGTGCCTGGGGTCGGCGGACAGCTCTCCAAGAGACCCAGTACTTC	CAWGRRTALQETQYF
TRBV15	NA	TRBJ2-3	15	NA	TGTGCCACCAGCAGAGGTCCGACTAGCACAGATACGCAGTATTTT	CATSRGPTSTDTQYF
TRBV19	NA	TRBJ2-5	14	NA	TGTGCCAGTAGTATAGAGGGCAGGGTGGGGACCCAGTACTTC	CASSIEGRVGTQYF
TRBV6-1	NA	TRBJ1-6	14	NA	TGTGCCAGCAGTCCGGACAGTCAAAATTCACCCCTCCACTTT	CASSPDSQNSPLHF
TRBV6-1	TRBD1	TRBJ2-7	16	once	TGTGCCAGCAGTGAAATGGTGTGGGACAGGGCAGGCGAGCAGTACTTC	CASSEMVWDRAGEQYF
TRBV7-2	TRBD1	TRBJ1-5	15	NA	TGTGCCAGCAGCTTAGGCGGGCAGGGGGACCAGCCCCAGCATTTT	CASSLGGQGDQPQHF
TRBV7-9	NA	TRBJ1-3	12	NA	TGTGCCAGCAGCCGTGGTGGAAACACCATATATTTT	CASSRGGNTIYF
TRBV4-3	NA	TRBJ2-1	13	NA	TGCGCCAGCAGCCACCCGGTGGAGGGACGTCAGTTCTTC	CASSHPVEGRQFF
TRBV28	NA	TRBJ1-2	13	NA	TGTGCCAGCTCAAGAACAGGATACGGTGGCTACACCTTC	CASSRTGYGGYTF
TRBV5-5	NA	TRBJ2-5	11	NA	TGTGCCAGCAGCTTCGGGGAGACCCAGTACTTC	CASSFGETQYF
TRBV30	NA	TRBJ2-3	12	NA	TGTGCCTGGGGGTATAGCACAGATACGCAGTATTTT	CAWGYSTDTQYF
TRBV29-1	NA	TRBJ2-5	14	NA	TGCAGCGTTGAGCGGTCAGAGGGGAAAGAGACCCAGTACTTC	CSVERSEGKETQYF
TRBV7-9	NA	TRBJ1-1	13	NA	TGTGCCAGCAGCTTATTTCAGAACACTGAAGCTTTCTTT	CASSLFQNTEAFF
TRBV5-1	NA	TRBJ2-2	13	NA	TGCGCCAGCAGCTTGGTAGCGCCCGGGGAGCTGTTTTTT	CASSLVAPGELFF
TRBV10-3	NA	TRBJ1-5	13	NA	TGTGCCATCGGAGGGGCTAGCAATCAGCCCCAGCATTTT	CAIGGASNQPQHF
TRBV7-8	NA	TRBJ1-1	15	NA	TGTGCCAGCAGCGTAGTGGCGGATTGGAACACTGAAGCTTTCTTT	CASSVVADWNTEAFF
TRBV19	TRBD1	TRBJ1-5	14	NA	TGTGCCAGCAAGGGACAGTTTAGCAATCAGCCCCAGCATTTT	CASKGQFSNQPQHF
TRBV7-3	TRBD2	TRBJ2-1	14	NA	TGTGCCAGCAGCCCTAGCGGGAGAAACAATGAGCAGTTCTTC	CASSPSGRNNEQFF
TRBV28	NA	TRBJ2-7	15	NA	TGTGCCAGCAGTTTTTCGCGGGTGGATTCCTACGAGCAGTACTTC	CASSFSRVDSYEQYF
TRBV7-2	NA	TRBJ1-2	15	NA	TGTGCCAGCAGCTTCGCCGACGGGGGGCCCTATGGCTACACCTTC	CASSFADGGPYGYTF
TRBV28	NA	TRBJ2-6	15	NA	TGTGCCAGCAGTTTTCAGAGGGGTGGGGCCAACGTCCTGACTTTC	CASSFQRGGANVLTF
TRBV6-6	NA	TRBJ2-3	12	NA	TGTGCCAGCAGTTACGGCACAGATACGCAGTATTTT	CASSYGTDTQYF
TRBV10-3	NA	TRBJ1-1	13	NA	TGTGCCATCACCCCATCTCAGACTTCTGAAGCTTTCTTT	CAITPSQTSEAFF